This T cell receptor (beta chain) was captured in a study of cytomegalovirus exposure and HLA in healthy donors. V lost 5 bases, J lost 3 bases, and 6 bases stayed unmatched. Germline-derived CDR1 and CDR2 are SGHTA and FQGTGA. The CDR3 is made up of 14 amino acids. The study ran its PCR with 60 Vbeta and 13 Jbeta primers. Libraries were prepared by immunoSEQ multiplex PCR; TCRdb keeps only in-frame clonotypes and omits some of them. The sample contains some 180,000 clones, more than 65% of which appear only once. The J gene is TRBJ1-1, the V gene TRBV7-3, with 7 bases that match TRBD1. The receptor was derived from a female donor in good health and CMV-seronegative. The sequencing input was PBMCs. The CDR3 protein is CASSRDTGDTEAFF. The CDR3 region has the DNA TGTGCCAGCAGCCGGGATACAGGGGACACTGAAGCTTTCTTT. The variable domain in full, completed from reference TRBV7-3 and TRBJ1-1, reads GAGVSQTPSNKVTEKGKYVELRCDPISGHTALYWYRQSLGQGPEFLIYFQGTGAADDSGLPNDRFFAVRPEGSVSTLKIQRTERGDSAVYLCASSRDTGDTEAFFGQGTRLTVV.